The 2 T cell receptor beta chains below were found in one sample sequenced in a study of cytomegalovirus exposure and HLA in healthy donors. Clones were read by immunoSEQ multiplex PCR, and TCRdb kept only the in-frame ones, dropping some. The sample gives roughly 240,000 clones, about 87% of which show up once; 2.6% is in the top ten. Sequencing input: PBMCs. Receptor source: a man between 18 and 29 years old in good health and CMV-seronegative.

The J gene is TRBJ1-1, the V gene TRBV4-1, with D possibly being TRBD1 (6 bases). The CDR3 extends over 14 amino acids. Germline lookup yields CDR1 MGHRA and CDR2 YSYEKL. The V end was cut by 1 base, the J end by 3 bases, with 9 bases between. In nucleotides, the CDR3 is TGCGCCAGCAGCCAAGTGAAGGGGGACACTGAAGCTTTCTTT. This gives the protein CASSQVKGDTEAFF.

The rearrangement joins TRBV28 to TRBJ2-7; TRBD1 might be the D (5 bases). Looked up from germline, CDR1 is MDHEN and CDR2 is SYDVKM. CDR3 length equals 14 residues. The V and J ends lost 6 bases and 2 bases respectively, with 14 bases between them. The CDR3: CASRGPSLAYEQYF. In nucleotides, the CDR3 is TGTGCCAGCAGGGGGCCTAGTTTAGCCTACGAGCAGTACTTC.